A single sample is the source of the 26 T cell receptor beta chains below, sequenced in a study of cytomegalovirus exposure and HLA in healthy donors. It was with 60 Vbeta and 13 Jbeta primers that the PCR ran. The repertoire was sequenced with immunoSEQ multiplex PCR; TCRdb's copy has only in-frame clones and lacks some. The sample carries roughly 110,000 clones, roughly 76% recorded once. The specimen was PBMCs. These receptors originate from a man in his late teens or twenties in good health and CMV-seronegative.

The V and J genes are TRBV9 and TRBJ2-7; a possible D gene is TRBD1 (5 bases). The germline CDR1 and CDR2 sequences are SGDLS and YYNGEE. The CDR3 extends over 15 amino acids. V shed 0 bases and J shed 5 bases, with 15 bases lying between them. The CDR3 region has the DNA TGTGCCAGCAGCGTAGACGGGTCAGAACAGGACGAGCAGTACTTC. This codes for CASSVDGSEQDEQYF.

This clone was picked up one time. The chain couples TRBV4-3 to TRBJ1-2; D might be TRBD1 (5 bases). From germline, CDR1 is LGHNA and CDR2 YSLEER. There are 16 residues in the CDR3. The ends were cut back, 0 bases at V and 0 bases at J, with 11 bases in the middle. CDR3 protein: CASSQDYQGTNYGYTF. The CDR3 DNA reads as TGCGCCAGCAGCCAAGATTATCAGGGTACTAACTATGGCTACACCTTC.

V gene TRBV6-1 combines with J gene TRBJ2-7; D might be TRBD1 (5 bases). This CDR3 comprises 12 residues. The V gene lost 6 bases and the J gene lost 6 bases, with 12 bases spanning the gap. Germline V gene lookup returns CDR1 MNHNS and CDR2 SASEGT. CDR3 residues: CASSRQFGEQYF. The CDR3 bases are TGTGCCAGCAGCAGACAGTTTGGCGAGCAGTACTTC.

In regard to this clone: The same CDR3 arises from other DNA sequences in this sample as well. This rearrangement joins TRBV28 to TRBJ1-3, with a weak D call TRBD1 (5 bases). The CDR3 length is 16 residues. Germline V gene sequence: CDR1 MDHEN, CDR2 SYDVKM. Between the trimmed V and J ends, which lost 4 bases and 9 bases, there was a span of 22 bases. The CDR3 here is CASSYQGPVVWSTIYF. DNA for the CDR3: TGTGCCAGCAGTTACCAGGGCCCCGTGGTGTGGAGCACCATATATTTT. Complete variable domain (other parts from reference TRBV28 and TRBJ1-3): DVKVTQSSRYLVKRTGEKVFLECVQDMDHENMFWYRQDPGLGLRLIYFSYDVKMKEKGDIPEGYSVSREKKERFSLILESASTNQTSMYLCASSYQGPVVWSTIYFGEGSWLTVV.

The chain couples TRBV10-2 to TRBJ2-3; D gene uncertain. Germline loops: CDR1 WSHSY, CDR2 SAAADI. Deletions cut 4 bases from V and 8 bases from J, with 7 bases between. The CDR3 runs to 11 residues. CDR3 in amino acids: CASSAMSTQYF. CDR3 sequence (DNA): TGCGCCAGCAGTGCTATGAGTACGCAGTATTTT.

This clone was observed once. The chain recombines TRBV11-2 with TRBJ1-3, with 8 bases that match TRBD1. Germline V gives CDR1 SGHAT, CDR2 FQNNGV. V trimming: 7 bases; J trimming: 0 bases; junction bases outside the gene matches: 8. This CDR3 is 16 amino acids long. CDR3 bases: TGTGCCAGCAACTCTGGACAGGGACTCTCTGGAAACACCATATATTTT. It encodes CASNSGQGLSGNTIYF.

The chain combines TRBV27 with TRBJ1-4; the match to TRBD1 covers 9 bases. J gave up 8 bases and V 8 bases, and 12 bases lay outside the gene matches. Germline-derived CDR1 and CDR2 are MNHEY and SMNVEV (reference sequence). The CDR3 runs 15 residues. CDR3 DNA sequence: TGTGCCAGCGGGAGTGGGGGGACAGGGAACGAAAAACTGTTTTTT. Protein: CASGSGGTGNEKLFF.

This chain joins TRBV15 and TRBJ2-5; maybe TRBD1 (5 bases). The CDR3 length is 16 residues. Germline CDR1 is LNHNV and CDR2 is YYDKDF (reference sequence). V lost 2 bases and J lost 1, with 14 bases in between. CDR3 DNA: TGTGCCACCAGCAGATACCGACCGCAGGGCCAAGAGACCCAGTACTTC. Amino acid sequence: CATSRYRPQGQETQYF.

The chain links TRBV27 to TRBJ1-2; tentative D call: TRBD1 (6 bases). Germline V lookup: CDR1 MNHEY, CDR2 SMNVEV (reference sequence). There are 16 residues in the CDR3. Trimming stripped 2 bases from V and 4 bases from J, with 17 bases between. In DNA form, the CDR3 reads TGTGCCAGCAGTTTAAGCTCAGGACAGCTGTCCTATGGCTACACCTTC. Translated: CASSLSSGQLSYGYTF.

The chain uses TRBV29-1 and TRBJ2-2; possibly TRBD2 for D (5 bases). Germline loops: CDR1 SQVTM, CDR2 ANQGSEA. CDR3 size: 15 residues. Trimming removed 5 bases at V and 0 bases at J, with 13 bases between. The CDR3 reads CSVKIGESNTGELFF. CDR3 in DNA: TGCAGCGTTAAGATCGGGGAATCGAACACCGGGGAGCTGTTTTTT.

This clone has a handful of counts. The chain carries TRBV4-3 and TRBJ2-2; maybe TRBD2 (6 bases). The CDR3 is 14 amino acids. V dropped 3 bases and J dropped 4 bases, with 9 bases sitting between them. Germline CDR1 is LGHNA and CDR2 is YSLEER. The chain's CDR3 is CASSHRGSTGELFF. DNA for the CDR3: TGCGCCAGCAGCCACCGGGGGAGCACCGGGGAGCTGTTTTTT.

V gene TRBV9 combines with J gene TRBJ1-3; 8 bases agree with TRBD1. After removal of 2 bases from V and 0 bases from J, the junction contained 4 bases not matched to a gene. Germline V gene sequence: CDR1 SGDLS, CDR2 YYNGEE. This CDR3 comprises 16 residues. The CDR3 sequence is CASSVDRGISGNTIYF. The CDR3 bases are TGTGCCAGCAGCGTCGACAGGGGAATCTCTGGAAACACCATATATTTT.

This clone was observed once. The chain employs TRBV21-1 and TRBJ1-2; no check of the table's D call, TRBD1, against the DNA was made. TRBV21-1 is noted as a pseudogene. This CDR3 has 17 amino acids. CDR3 region: CASSARGQGAPNYGYTF. DNA of the CDR3: TGTGCCAGCAGCGCGCGAGGACAGGGGGCGCCCAACTATGGCTACACCTTC.

This clone has more than one count but fewer than ten. V is TRBV5-4 and J is TRBJ2-2; tentatively, D is TRBD1 (5 bases). Germline CDR1 SGHNT, CDR2 YYREEE (reference sequence). The CDR3 length is 15 residues. V lost 0 bases to trimming and J lost 1 base, with 7 bases between them. The CDR3 protein is CASSLGQGNTGELFF. The CDR3 DNA sequence: TGTGCCAGCAGCTTGGGGCAGGGGAACACCGGGGAGCTGTTTTTT.

The gene calls are TRBV9 and TRBJ2-1, with D possibly TRBD2 on 6 matching bases. CDR3 length: 15 residues. The germline V gene encodes CDR1 SGDLS and CDR2 YYNGEE. V was pared by 0 bases and J by 6 bases, with 13 bases between. CDR3 sequence (DNA): TGTGCCAGCAGCGTAGTGCCAGGCGGGGTCAATGAGCAGTTCTTC. This encodes CASSVVPGGVNEQFF.

The genes are TRBV4-3 and TRBJ2-4, with a possible D match to TRBD2 (6 bases). V was trimmed by 0 bases and J by 0 bases, leaving 12 bases between them. The CDR3 sequence is 17 residues long. CDR1 is LGHNA, CDR2 YSLEER, per germline. This chain's CDR3 is CASSQDRGGIAKNIQYF. CDR3 in DNA: TGCGCCAGCAGCCAAGATCGAGGCGGGATAGCCAAAAACATTCAGTACTTC.

The V call is TRBV7-2, the J call TRBJ2-5; a possible D gene is TRBD2 (6 bases). CDR3 length: 17 amino acids. CDR1 SGHTA and CDR2 FQGNSA come from the germline V gene. V dropped 1 base and J dropped 2 bases, with 17 bases sitting between them. Written as DNA, the CDR3 is TGTGCCAGCAGCTTAGGGGGGGTGGGGGTTGCACAAGAGACCCAGTACTTC. Protein product: CASSLGGVGVAQETQYF.

The table lists this clone with a count of one. The chain links TRBV13 to TRBJ2-7, with a possible D match to TRBD2 (7 bases). Trimming removed 2 bases from V and 4 bases from J, with 12 bases in between. This CDR3 is 14 amino acids long. Germline V gene data show CDR1 as PRHDT and CDR2 as FYEKMQ (reference sequence). The CDR3 nucleotides read TGTGCCAGCAGCTTAAGGGGGGGGGAGTACGAGCAGTACTTC. Its translation: CASSLRGGEYEQYF. Based on the CDR3 plus reference TRBV13 and TRBJ2-7, the full variable domain is AAGVIQSPRHLIKEKRETATLKCYPIPRHDTVYWYQQGPGQDPQFLISFYEKMQSDKGSIPDRFSAQQFSDYHSELNMSSLELGDSALYFCASSLRGGEYEQYFGPGTRLTVT.

The J gene is TRBJ2-2, the V gene TRBV2; TRBD1 matches at 8 bases. The ends lost 11 bases at V and 3 bases at J; junction bases unmatched: 8. Germline V gene lookup returns CDR1 SNHLY and CDR2 FYNNEI. The CDR3 spans 14 residues. The CDR3 spells CASQGGLYTGELFF. The CDR3 coding sequence is TGTGCCTCACAGGGGGGCCTCTACACCGGGGAGCTGTTTTTT.

The chain carries TRBV4-1 and TRBJ2-7; 8 bases match TRBD1. Germline values: CDR1 MGHRA, CDR2 YSYEKL. Losses at the gene ends were 6 bases for V and 0 bases for J; bases not matched to a gene: 1. This CDR3 is 13 amino acids long. CDR3 sequence (DNA): TGCGCCAGCAGGGGGACAGGCTCCTACGAGCAGTACTTC. Protein sequence: CASRGTGSYEQYF.

The genes are TRBV5-1 and TRBJ2-7, with 10 nucleotides matching TRBD1. V lost 4 bases, J lost 7 bases, and 11 bases stayed unmatched. Germline CDR1 SGHRS, CDR2 YFSETQ. The CDR3 has 15 amino acids. The DNA for the CDR3 is TGCGCCAGCAGCAACCGGGACAGGGGTAGTTTAGAGCAGTACTTC. Translating gives CASSNRDRGSLEQYF.

The chain combines TRBV29-1 with TRBJ2-7, with 7 bases lining up with TRBD1. Losses at the gene ends were 5 bases for V and 1 base for J; bases not matched to a gene: 5. CDR1 is SQVTM and CDR2 is ANQGSEA in the germline V gene. This CDR3 has 13 amino acids. The CDR3 loop reads CSVRSTGSYEQYF. In nucleotides, the CDR3 is TGCAGCGTTCGTTCGACAGGGTCCTACGAGCAGTACTTC.

This clone was observed a single time. V gene TRBV18 combines with J gene TRBJ1-1, with TRBD1 identical over 8 bases. Trimming cost V 4 bases and J 2 bases; bases outside gene matches: 3. Looked up from germline, CDR1 is KGHSH and CDR2 is LQKENI. The CDR3 has 14 amino acids. CDR3 bases: TGTGCCAGCTCACACAGGGGGACAAACACTGAAGCTTTCTTT. Translation: CASSHRGTNTEAFF.

This clone appeared a single time. This chain links TRBV11-3 with TRBJ2-6, with D possibly TRBD1 on 5 matching bases. The CDR3 runs to 17 residues. Trimming pared 5 bases from V and 0 bases from J, leaving 14 bases between. Per germline, CDR1 SGHNT and CDR2 YENEEA. This chain's CDR3 is CASSPRQRHSGANVLTF. DNA of the CDR3: TGTGCCAGCAGCCCCCGACAGCGACACTCTGGGGCCAACGTCCTGACTTTC.

The chain recombines TRBV5-6 with TRBJ2-1, with 9 bases fitting TRBD2. CDR3 length equals 15 residues. Germline V gene sequence: CDR1 SGHDT, CDR2 YYEEEE. J was trimmed by 12 bases and V by 7 bases; bases with no gene match: 17. CDR3 in amino acids: CASDPGGLATEGQFF. DNA of the CDR3: TGTGCCAGCGACCCAGGGGGACTAGCCACCGAGGGGCAGTTCTTC.

This clone was recorded a few times. V and J are TRBV5-1 and TRBJ1-2; 9 nucleotides line up with TRBD1. The length of the CDR3 is 14 residues. Germline V gene lookup returns CDR1 SGHRS and CDR2 YFSETQ. Trimming removed 4 bases from V and 7 bases from J; junction bases left unmatched: 8. This CDR3 is CASSIDRGVSGYTF. CDR3 nucleotides: TGCGCCAGCAGCATCGACAGGGGGGTCAGTGGCTACACCTTC.